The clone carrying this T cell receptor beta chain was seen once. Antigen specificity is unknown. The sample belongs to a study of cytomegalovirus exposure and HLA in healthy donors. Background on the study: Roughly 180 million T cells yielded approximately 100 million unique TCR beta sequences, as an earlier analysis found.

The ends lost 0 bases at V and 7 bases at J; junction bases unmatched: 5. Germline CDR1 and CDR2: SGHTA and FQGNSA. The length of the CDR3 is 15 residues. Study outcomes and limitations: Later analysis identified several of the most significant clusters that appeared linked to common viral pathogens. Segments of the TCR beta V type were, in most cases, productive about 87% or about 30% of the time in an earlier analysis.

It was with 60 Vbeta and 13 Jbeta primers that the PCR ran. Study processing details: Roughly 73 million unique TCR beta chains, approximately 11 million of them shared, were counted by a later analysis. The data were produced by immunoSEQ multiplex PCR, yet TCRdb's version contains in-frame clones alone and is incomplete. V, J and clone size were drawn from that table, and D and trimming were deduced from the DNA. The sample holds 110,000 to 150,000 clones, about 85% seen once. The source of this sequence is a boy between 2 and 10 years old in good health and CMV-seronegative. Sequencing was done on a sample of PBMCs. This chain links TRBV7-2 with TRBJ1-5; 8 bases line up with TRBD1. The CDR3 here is CASSLAWTGWQPQHF. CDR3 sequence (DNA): TGTGCCAGCAGCTTAGCGTGGACAGGGTGGCAGCCCCAGCATTTT. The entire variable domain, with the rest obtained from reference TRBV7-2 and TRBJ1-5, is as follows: GAGVSQSPSNKVTEKGKDVELRCDPISGHTALYWYRQSLGQGLEFLIYFQGNSAPDKSGLPSDRFSAERTGGSVSTLTIQRTQQEDSAVYLCASSLAWTGWQPQHFGDGTRLSIL.